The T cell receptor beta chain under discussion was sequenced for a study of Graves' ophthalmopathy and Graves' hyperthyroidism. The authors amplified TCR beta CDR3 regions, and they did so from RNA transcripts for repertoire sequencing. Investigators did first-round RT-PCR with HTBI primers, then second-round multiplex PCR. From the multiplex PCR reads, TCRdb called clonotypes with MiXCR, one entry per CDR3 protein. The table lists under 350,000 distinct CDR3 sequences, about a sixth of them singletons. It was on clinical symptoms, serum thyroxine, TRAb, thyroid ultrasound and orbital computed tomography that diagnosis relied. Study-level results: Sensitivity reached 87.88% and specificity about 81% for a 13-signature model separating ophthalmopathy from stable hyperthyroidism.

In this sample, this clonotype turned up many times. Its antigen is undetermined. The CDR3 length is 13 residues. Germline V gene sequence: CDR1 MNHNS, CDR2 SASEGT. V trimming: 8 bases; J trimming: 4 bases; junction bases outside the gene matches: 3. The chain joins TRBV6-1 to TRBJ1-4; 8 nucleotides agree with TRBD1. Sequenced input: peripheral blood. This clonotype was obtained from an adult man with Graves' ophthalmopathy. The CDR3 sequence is CASGDRLNEKLFF. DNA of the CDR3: TGTGCCAGCGGGGACAGGCTTAATGAAAAACTGTTTTTT.